This entry lists 11 T cell receptor beta chains sequenced from one sample in a study of post-analysis software for immune sequencing data (dated by TCRdb to between 2014 and 2017). Study-wide conclusions, independent of this receptor: Patients showed significantly higher frequencies than controls for roughly 5 TRBV segments, among them TRBV5-6, TRBV5-1 and TRBV20-1.

Their antigen targets remain unknown. Preparation of the library involved PCR. This sample was sequenced with an Illumina HiSeq 2500. Unique molecular identifiers were incorporated into TCR beta cDNA libraries to reduce PCR and sequencing biases. The raw public reads went through TCRdb reprocessing: fastp at Q25, MiXCR clone calling, in-frame beta chains kept. Rows merge per CDR3 protein into single entries with the most common DNA and genes. Present in this sample are approximately 690,000 distinct CDR3 sequences, 55% to 60% of which were seen just once. Roughly 10% of the sample belongs to the ten largest clones. Sequencing was performed on blood. Receptor source: a girl aged 2 to 10 with multiple sclerosis.

V usage is TRBV20-1 and J usage is TRBJ2-5, with a possible D match to TRBD1 (5 bases). The V gene lost 5 bases and the J gene lost 0 bases, with 10 bases spanning the gap. Germline V CDR1 and CDR2: DFQATT, SNEGSKA (reference sequence). This CDR3 contains 13 residues. The DNA of the CDR3 is TGCAGTGCTCGACAGATAAACCAAGAGACCCAGTACTTC. Protein product: CSARQINQETQYF.

This clonotype was counted only a few times. The junction departs from germline at one end; a sequencing error may be responsible. The chain carries TRBV9 and TRBJ2-1; D is tentatively TRBD1 or TRBD2 (6 bases each). This CDR3 contains 14 residues. Germline V gene lookup returns CDR1 SGDLS and CDR2 YYNGEE. The CDR3 bases are TGTGCCCGCAGCGTTACGGGGGCAGCTGGAGAGCAGTTCTTC. It codes for CARSVTGAAGEQFF.

On this clonotype: One junction end disagrees with the germline gene, perhaps due to a read error. The V and J genes are TRBV12-3 or TRBV12-4 and TRBJ2-4; 9 nucleotides agree with TRBD1. The CDR3 is made up of 11 amino acids. The CDR3 region has the DNA TGTGCCAGCAGTTTGGGACAGGGAATTAACTTC. It is translated as CASSLGQGINF.

The V gene is TRBV19, the J gene TRBJ2-1; 9 bases fit TRBD2. This CDR3 has 14 residues. The V and J ends lost 5 bases and 8 bases, in that order; junction bases with no gene match: 7. The germline gives CDR1 LNHDA, CDR2 SQIVND (reference sequence). CDR3 coding DNA: TGTGCCAGTAGTTCTAAGCGGGGGGTAGATGAGCAGTTCTTC. Protein product: CASSSKRGVDEQFF.

V usage is TRBV20-1 and J usage is TRBJ2-1; TRBD1 matches at 10 bases. Germline CDR1 DFQATT, CDR2 SNEGSKA (reference sequence). The junction had 5 bases not matched to a gene; V was cut back by 3 bases and J by 3 bases. This CDR3 region has 15 residues. The CDR3 DNA reads TGCAGTGCTAGGATCCGGGACAGGGGCTACAATGAGCAGTTCTTC. Amino acids: CSARIRDRGYNEQFF.

In its sample, this clonotype was seen once. The chain is built from TRBV20-1 and TRBJ2-1; 9 nucleotides agree with TRBD2. The CDR3 contains 15 residues. Trimming cost V 4 bases and J 9 bases; bases outside gene matches: 13. The germline V gene encodes CDR1 DFQATT and CDR2 SNEGSKA (reference sequence). The CDR3 DNA is TGCAGTGCTACCTACGGGGCGGGAGGGGGAGGTGAGCAGTTCTTC. This encodes CSATYGAGGGGEQFF.

In its sample, this clonotype was seen once. This sequence joins TRBV7-9 and TRBJ2-1; 12 bases are shared with TRBD2. The V gene end was trimmed by 5 bases and the J gene end by 13 bases; junction bases not matched to a gene: 12. Germline assignment: CDR1 SEHNR and CDR2 FQNEAQ (reference sequence). The CDR3 contains 15 residues. CDR3 sequence (DNA): TGTGCCAGCAGCCCCCTAGCGGGAGGGTTAATGAGACAGTTCTTC. This codes for CASSPLAGGLMRQFF.

The gene calls are TRBV7-3 and TRBJ2-3, with D unclear. CDR3 length: 15 residues. The V end lost 5 bases, the J end lost 4 bases, and 16 bases lay between the germline ends. Germline V gene lookup returns CDR1 SGHTA and CDR2 FQGTGA. The CDR3 bases are TGTGCCAGCAGCCCCGCCCCGGACCGGGCAGATACGCAGTATTTT. Translated: CASSPAPDRADTQYF.

This chain links TRBV12-3 or TRBV12-4 with TRBJ2-1, with 9 bases fitting TRBD1. The CDR3 length is 14 residues. The trim removed 8 bases at V and 7 bases at J, leaving 9 bases unmatched. CDR3 residues: CASGPGQGKNEQFF. DNA for the CDR3: TGTGCCAGCGGACCCGGACAGGGGAAGAATGAGCAGTTCTTC.

The chain carries TRBV20-1 and TRBJ2-3; D possibly corresponds to TRBD1 (5 bases). The V gene's germline CDR1 is DFQATT and CDR2 SNEGSKA (reference sequence). The V end lost 6 bases, the J end lost 6 bases, and 13 bases lay between the germline ends. This CDR3 spans 12 amino acids. The CDR3 sequence: CSARPGWDTQYF. The CDR3 region has the DNA TGCAGTGCCCGCCCAGGGTGGGATACGCAGTATTTT.

This clonotype was seen ten or more times. The rearrangement joins TRBV29-1 to TRBJ2-5; 9 bases align to TRBD1. The junction had 4 bases not matched to a gene; V was cut back by 7 bases and J by 1 base. The CDR3 runs 13 residues. Germline V lookup: CDR1 SQVTM, CDR2 ANQGSEA. The CDR3 sequence is CSGTGAVQETQYF. The CDR3 nucleotides are TGCAGCGGGACAGGGGCCGTCCAAGAGACCCAGTACTTC.